This T cell receptor (beta chain) is from a study of CD8 T cells in ankylosing spondylitis. Study-wide results and limits: Seemingly characteristic of ankylosing spondylitis blood was a TCR beta motif consisting of under 10 highly homologous variants. Disease-linked clones were CD8+ and relatively rare in peripheral blood. In synovial fluid and blood from reactive arthritis, some motif variants were previously reported. Disease-linked clones reportedly showed significant enrichment in matched ankylosing spondylitis synovial fluid.

Regarding this clonotype: Its specificity is not known.

V lost 0 bases to trimming and J lost 6 bases; unmatched junction nucleotides: 5. Per the germline V gene, CDR1 is SGHRS and CDR2 is YFSETQ. The CDR3 spans 15 residues. Using quantitative 5'-RACE with molecular barcodes, the authors made TCR beta libraries. TCRdb re-analysed the 5' RACE reads in MiXCR, keeping a single row per CDR3 protein. This table has some 450,000 distinct CDR3 sequences, 15% to 20% appearing once. This clonotype was sampled from a male donor with ankylosing spondylitis. Source material: blood, either unsorted or a sorted T cell fraction (not recorded which). The V gene is TRBV5-1, the J gene TRBJ2-7, with 11 bases that match TRBD2. The CDR3 sequence: CASSLELAGVGEQYF. The CDR3, as DNA: TGCGCCAGCAGCTTGGAACTAGCGGGAGTTGGCGAGCAGTACTTC.